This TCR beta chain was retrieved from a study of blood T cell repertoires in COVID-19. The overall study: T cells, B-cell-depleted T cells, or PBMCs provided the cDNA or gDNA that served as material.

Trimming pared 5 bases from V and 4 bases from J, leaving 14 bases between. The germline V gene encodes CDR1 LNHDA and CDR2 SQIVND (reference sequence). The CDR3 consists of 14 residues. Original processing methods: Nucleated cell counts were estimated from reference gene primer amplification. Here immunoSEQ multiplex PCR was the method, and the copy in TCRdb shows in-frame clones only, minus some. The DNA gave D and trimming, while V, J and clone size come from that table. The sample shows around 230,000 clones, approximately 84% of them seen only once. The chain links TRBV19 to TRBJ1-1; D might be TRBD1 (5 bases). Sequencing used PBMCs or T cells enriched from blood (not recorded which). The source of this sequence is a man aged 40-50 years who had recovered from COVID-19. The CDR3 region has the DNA TGTGCCAGTAGTGCAGATCAGGGTTTCACTGAAGCTTTCTTT. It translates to CASSADQGFTEAFF.